One and the same sample provided the 26 T cell receptor beta chains below, sequenced in a study of CD8 T cells in ankylosing spondylitis. TCRdb used MiXCR to reprocess the 5' RACE reads, holding one entry per CDR3 protein. The sample contains about 190,000 distinct CDR3 sequences, approximately 13% of which appear only once. Sequences were obtained from blood, either unsorted or a sorted T cell fraction (not recorded which). The receptors stem from a female donor with ankylosing spondylitis or in good health (not recorded which).

This clonotype was observed a few times. V and J are TRBV27 and TRBJ2-3, with D possibly called TRBD1 or TRBD2 (5 bases each). The CDR3 runs 14 residues. Deletions cut 6 bases from V and 1 base from J, with 11 bases between. The germline CDR1 and CDR2 sequences are MNHEY and SMNVEV (reference sequence). The CDR3 is CASSLLGGTDTQYF. The CDR3 region has the DNA TGTGCCAGCAGCCTCTTGGGGGGCACAGATACGCAGTATTTT.

This rearrangement joins TRBV12-3 or TRBV12-4 to TRBJ2-2, with 10 bases aligning to TRBD2. V lost 6 bases to trimming and J lost 6 bases; unmatched junction nucleotides: 10. The CDR3 runs to 16 residues. The CDR3 reads CASSPRTSGIPGELFF. CDR3 sequence (DNA): TGTGCCAGCAGCCCCCGTACTAGCGGGATCCCCGGGGAGCTGTTTTTT.

This clonotype was counted between two and nine times. The chain carries TRBV5-1 and TRBJ2-1; the D is unclear. Germline V gene lookup returns CDR1 SGHRS and CDR2 YFSETQ. V lost 4 bases, J lost 0 bases, and 11 bases lay in between. This CDR3 is built from 15 residues. The DNA of the CDR3 is TGCGCCAGCAGCCCCGAAGCAAGCTCCTACAATGAGCAGTTCTTC. Translation gives CASSPEASSYNEQFF.

This chain joins TRBV20-1 and TRBJ2-2; 8 bases fit TRBD2. In germline, CDR1 is DFQATT, CDR2 SNEGSKA (reference sequence). J lost 6 bases, V lost 3 bases, and 6 bases had no gene match. The CDR3 runs 14 residues. The CDR3 region is CSASGRVTPGELFF. The CDR3 DNA reads as TGCAGTGCTAGCGGGAGGGTAACCCCCGGGGAGCTGTTTTTT.

This clonotype was recorded at least ten times. This chain uses TRBV4-3 with TRBJ2-1; no clear D. Trimming left V 0 bases short and J 4 bases short, with 4 bases between. Germline CDR1 reads LGHNA; CDR2 reads YSLEER. There are 13 residues in the CDR3. CDR3 nucleotides: TGCGCCAGCAGCCAAGAACCGTACAATGAGCAGTTCTTC. It yields the protein CASSQEPYNEQFF.

CDR3 sequence reads: CSAYGGRSANEQFF. In nucleotides, the CDR3 is TGCAGTGCTTACGGCGGGAGGTCCGCCAATGAGCAGTTCTTC. This chain links TRBV20-1 with TRBJ2-1, with 8 nucleotides matching TRBD2. CDR1 is DFQATT and CDR2 is SNEGSKA in the germline V gene (reference sequence). The CDR3 loop spans 14 amino acids. V lost 5 bases and J lost 6; bases outside the gene matches: 9.

The table lists this clonotype with many counts. This chain links TRBV7-6 with TRBJ2-7; 10 nucleotides align to TRBD1. V lost 1 base, J lost 3 bases, and 6 bases stayed unmatched. Germline CDR1 and CDR2: SGHVS and FNYEAQ. CDR3 size: 16 residues. The CDR3 loop is CASSLGFGTGDYEQYF. The CDR3 DNA reads as TGTGCCAGCAGCTTAGGGTTCGGGACAGGGGACTACGAGCAGTACTTC.

This clonotype was seen many times. For the CDR3, the DNA is TGTGCCAGCAGTCGACAGGGGGCTCATTACGAGCAGTACTTC. Translation: CASSRQGAHYEQYF. The J gene is TRBJ2-7, the V gene TRBV25-1; 10 positions agree with TRBD1. The CDR3 has 14 residues. From germline, CDR1 is MGHDK and CDR2 SYGVNS. J lost 4 bases, V lost 5 bases, and 5 bases had no gene match.

This clonotype was picked up many times. V and J are TRBV14 and TRBJ2-7; 8 nucleotides align to TRBD2. This CDR3 is 12 amino acids long. Germline V gene sequence: CDR1 SGHDN, CDR2 FVKESK. Trimming removed 4 bases from V and 6 bases from J; junction bases left unmatched: 2. DNA for the CDR3: TGTGCCAGCAGCCGACTAGCGACCGAGCAGTACTTC. This sequence encodes CASSRLATEQYF.

This clonotype came up many times. The CDR3 nucleotides are TGCGCCAGCAGCTTACAGGACTCCGGGGAGCTGTTTTTT. Protein: CASSLQDSGELFF. The gene calls are TRBV5-1 and TRBJ2-2; D could derive from TRBD1 or TRBD2 (5 bases each). Germline V gene data show CDR1 as SGHRS and CDR2 as YFSETQ. The CDR3 spans 13 residues. The V and J ends lost 2 bases and 6 bases respectively, with 8 bases between them. The complete variable domain, with remaining parts taken from reference TRBV5-1 and TRBJ2-2, reads KAGVTQTPRYLIKTRGQQVTLSCSPISGHRSVSWYQQTPGQGLQFLFEYFSETQRNKGNFPGRFSGRQFSNSRSEMNVSTLELGDSALYLCASSLQDSGELFFGEGSRLTVL.

This clonotype was picked up many times. V usage is TRBV5-1 and J usage is TRBJ1-5; weak D call: TRBD1 (5 bases). CDR1 is SGHRS and CDR2 is YFSETQ in the germline V gene. The V end was cut by 0 bases, the J end by 0 bases, with 7 bases between. The CDR3 totals 15 residues. CDR3 bases: TGCGCCAGCAGCTTGGAGGGGTATAGCAATCAGCCCCAGCATTTT. Protein: CASSLEGYSNQPQHF.

This clonotype was seen at least ten times. The J gene is TRBJ2-7, the V gene TRBV5-5, with D possibly TRBD2 on 5 matching bases. The germline gives CDR1 SGHKS, CDR2 YYEKEE (reference sequence). V lost 7 bases to trimming and J lost 1 base, with 21 bases between them. The CDR3 runs 16 residues. CDR3 in DNA: TGTGCCAGCGCTTTCTATCGTGGAGGTGGGTCCTACGAGCAGTACTTC. Translating gives CASAFYRGGGSYEQYF.

This clonotype was detected many times. The chain joins TRBV20-1 to TRBJ1-5; 12 bases line up with TRBD1. The CDR3 length is 15 residues. The V gene's germline CDR1 is DFQATT and CDR2 SNEGSKA (reference sequence). V shed 3 bases and J 6 bases; nucleotides not matched to a gene: 6. The CDR3: CSASAGTGGFQPQHF. Written as DNA, the CDR3 is TGCAGTGCTAGCGCCGGGACAGGGGGCTTTCAGCCCCAGCATTTT.

This clonotype was seen at least ten times. The chain combines TRBV20-1 with TRBJ2-1; TRBD2 aligns across 10 bases. The CDR3 has 17 residues. CDR1 DFQATT and CDR2 SNEGSKA come from the germline V gene (reference sequence). Trimming took 6 bases from V and 4 from J; bases not matched to a gene: 15. CDR3 sequence (DNA): TGCAGTGCCCCACGCCCTAAAGGACTAGCGGCATACAATGAGCAGTTCTTC. This sequence encodes CSAPRPKGLAAYNEQFF.

In this sample, this clonotype turned up many times. The chain joins TRBV12-3 or TRBV12-4 to TRBJ1-2; D not resolved. The CDR3 is made up of 18 amino acids. V was clipped by 7 bases and J by 0 bases, with 24 bases between them. DNA of the CDR3: TGTGCCAGCATTCTTTCCGGGCAGGTCCCTTTAGCTAACTATGGCTACACCTTC. Residues: CASILSGQVPLANYGYTF.

At least ten counts were recorded for this clonotype. This chain connects TRBV4-2 to TRBJ2-4; 7 bases are a match to TRBD2. The CDR3 runs to 13 residues. The germline V gene has CDR1 LGHNA and CDR2 YNFKEQ. J lost 7 bases, V lost 3 bases, and 3 bases had no gene match. The chain's CDR3 is CASSQELANIQYF. The CDR3 DNA is TGTGCCAGCAGCCAGGAACTAGCGAACATTCAGTACTTC.

This clonotype was seen many times. V gene TRBV20-1 combines with J gene TRBJ2-5, with TRBD2 matching 10 bases. The CDR3 length is 14 residues. Germline loops: CDR1 DFQATT, CDR2 SNEGSKA (reference sequence). J lost 3 bases, V lost 6 bases, and 7 bases had no gene match. Written as DNA, the CDR3 is TGCAGTGCCCCTCCGGGACTAGCGAAAGAGACCCAGTACTTC. This encodes CSAPPGLAKETQYF.

This chain uses TRBV20-1 with TRBJ1-1, with a weak D call TRBD1 (5 bases). The CDR3 is 13 residues long. V lost 4 bases and J lost 6, with 15 bases in between. Germline loops: CDR1 DFQATT, CDR2 SNEGSKA (reference sequence). The CDR3 DNA reads TGCAGTGCTAAGGGCAGGGTAGTCGCTGAAGCTTTCTTT. Amino acids: CSAKGRVVAEAFF.

With respect to this clonotype: One end of the junction is discordant with germline, which a read error may explain. J is TRBJ1-5 and V is TRBV6-4; D unresolved. The CDR3 is 14 amino acids. Germline values: CDR1 MRHNA, CDR2 SNTAGT. This chain's CDR3 is CASSDRATQSAPAF. CDR3 sequence (DNA): TGTGCCAGCAGTGACAGGGCGACGCAATCAGCCCCAGCATTT.

This clonotype appeared a few times. V gene TRBV19 combines with J gene TRBJ2-1; D gene uncertain. In germline, CDR1 is LNHDA, CDR2 SQIVND (reference sequence). V was pared by 5 bases and J by 0 bases, with 14 bases between. The CDR3 length is 16 residues. CDR3 amino acids: CASSASGPFSYNEQFF. In DNA form, the CDR3 reads TGTGCCAGTAGTGCGTCGGGCCCGTTCTCCTACAATGAGCAGTTCTTC.

This clonotype was observed many times. The chain recombines TRBV12-3 or TRBV12-4 with TRBJ1-2, with 7 bases fitting TRBD1. The CDR3 totals 15 residues. V was pared by 2 bases and J by 7 bases, with 10 bases of the junction left unmatched. The CDR3 nucleotides read TGTGCCAGCAGTTTACTACAACAGGGGACGGCTGGCTACACCTTC. This encodes CASSLLQQGTAGYTF.

The CDR3 DNA reads as TGTGCCAGCCGCGAAAGGCTTAGCGGGAGGGCCAATGAGCAGTTCTTC. This encodes CASRERLSGRANEQFF. This sequence joins TRBV27 and TRBJ2-1; 11 bases map to TRBD2. This CDR3 has 16 amino acids. The J segment lost 6 bases and the V segment lost 8 bases, leaving 12 bases of the junction unmatched. Germline loops: CDR1 MNHEY, CDR2 SMNVEV (reference sequence).

The chain's CDR3 is CASSPSGQSYQPQHF. CDR3 in DNA: TGTGCCAGCAGCCCCTCGGGACAGTCCTATCAGCCCCAGCATTTT. The J gene is TRBJ1-5, the V gene TRBV7-8, with 7 bases matching TRBD1. Germline CDR1 and CDR2: SGHVS and FQNEAQ. The CDR3 runs to 15 residues. The ends lost 5 bases at V and 5 bases at J; junction bases unmatched: 9.

In the case of this clonotype: A single base separates this from a much larger clone, so it may be a read error. CDR3 nucleotide sequence: TGTGCCAGCAGTTTAGGGGAGGAGCAGTACTTC. Amino acid sequence: CASSLGEEQYF. The genes are TRBV28 and TRBJ2-7, with D possibly matching TRBD2 (5 bases). The CDR3 totals 11 residues. The germline V gene has CDR1 MDHEN and CDR2 SYDVKM. V was trimmed by 2 bases and J by 7 bases, leaving 6 bases between them.

With respect to this clonotype: Its ends do not fully match the called genes, so a read error is possible. V and J are TRBV7-3 and TRBJ1-1; 8 nucleotides line up with TRBD1. CDR3 length equals 15 residues. Germline CDR1 is SGHTA and CDR2 is FQGTGA. The DNA of the CDR3 is TGTGCCGGCAGCGTCTCAGGGGGCAAGGGCACTGAAGCTTTCTTT. Translated, it gives CAGSVSGGKGTEAFF.

Turning to this clonotype: Being one base from a much bigger clone, this may be a read error. The chain employs TRBV7-9 and TRBJ2-3, with 9 bases that match TRBD2. Germline CDR1 is SEHNR and CDR2 is FQNEAQ (reference sequence). This CDR3 contains 14 residues. The chain's CDR3 is CACSRLADTDTQYF. In DNA form, the CDR3 reads TGTGCCTGCAGCCGACTAGCGGATACAGATACGCAGTATTTT.